Following are 5 T cell receptor beta chains from one sample sequenced in a study of shared clonotypes between healthy human individuals. Only in-frame clones appear in the TCRdb table, and some are missing; sequencing was by immunoSEQ multiplex PCR. The sample holds more than 2,000,000 clones, around nine tenths seen once. The sequencing sample was made of naive CD4+ T cells sorted from blood. The subset is: CD45RA+ positively selected. These receptors were obtained from a young man in good health.

The chain carries TRBV19 and TRBJ1-1, with no clear D. CDR1 is LNHDA and CDR2 is SQIVND in the germline V gene (reference sequence). CDR3 length: 15 residues. Trimming left V 4 bases short and J 1 base short, with 13 bases between. The CDR3 loop reads CASSNPPTANTEAFF. The CDR3 DNA is TGTGCCAGTAGTAATCCGCCGACCGCGAACACTGAAGCTTTCTTT. Full variable domain (remainder filled in from reference TRBV19 and TRBJ1-1): DGGITQSPKYLFRKEGQNVTLSCEQNLNHDAMYWYRQDPGQGLRLIYYSQIVNDFQKGDIAEGYSVSREKKESFPLTVTSAQKNPTAFYLCASSNPPTANTEAFFGQGTRLTVV.

About this clone itself: Germline is not matched at one junction end, which may reflect a read error. This chain links TRBV7-7 with TRBJ2-5; 11 bases are a match to TRBD2. The V gene's germline CDR1 is SSHAT and CDR2 FNYEAQ (reference sequence). The CDR3 sequence is 18 residues long. The CDR3 sequence: CASSLVRPGTSGQETQYF. For the CDR3, the DNA is TGTGCTAGCAGCTTGGTCAGACCAGGGACTAGCGGCCAAGAGACCCAGTACTTC. The variable domain in full, completed from reference TRBV7-7 and TRBJ2-5, reads GAGVSQSPRYKVTKRGQDVTLRCDPISSHATLYWYQQALGQGPEFLTYFNYEAQPDKSGLPSDRFSAERPEGSISTLTIQRTEQRDSAMYRCASSLVRPGTSGQETQYFGPGTRLLVL.

The gene calls are TRBV29-1 and TRBJ2-7; TRBD2 matches at 10 bases. Germline V gene data show CDR1 as SQVTM and CDR2 as ANQGSEA. The V gene end was trimmed by 0 bases and the J gene end by 4 bases; junction bases not matched to a gene: 9. The CDR3 has 16 residues. This CDR3 is CSVEDRTSGQLYEQYF. CDR3 in DNA: TGCAGCGTTGAAGATCGGACTAGCGGCCAACTATACGAGCAGTACTTC.

This clone occurred once. The chain couples TRBV10-1 to TRBJ1-5; D is perhaps TRBD1 (6 bases). Trimming removed 0 bases at V and 9 bases at J, with 9 bases between. The CDR3 is made up of 13 amino acids. Looked up from germline, CDR1 is WNHNN and CDR2 is SYGVQD (reference sequence). CDR3 sequence reads: CASSESVRGPQHF. In DNA, the CDR3 is TGCGCCAGCAGTGAGTCAGTCAGGGGGCCCCAGCATTTT.

CDR3 nucleotides: TGCGCCAGCAGCCCTGACATCGGTTATAATTCACCCCTCCACTTT. This translates into CASSPDIGYNSPLHF. The chain has TRBV5-1 and TRBJ1-6; D is uncertain. The V gene lost 4 bases and the J gene lost 4 bases, with 12 bases spanning the gap. The germline CDR1 and CDR2 sequences are SGHRS and YFSETQ. The CDR3 spans 15 residues.